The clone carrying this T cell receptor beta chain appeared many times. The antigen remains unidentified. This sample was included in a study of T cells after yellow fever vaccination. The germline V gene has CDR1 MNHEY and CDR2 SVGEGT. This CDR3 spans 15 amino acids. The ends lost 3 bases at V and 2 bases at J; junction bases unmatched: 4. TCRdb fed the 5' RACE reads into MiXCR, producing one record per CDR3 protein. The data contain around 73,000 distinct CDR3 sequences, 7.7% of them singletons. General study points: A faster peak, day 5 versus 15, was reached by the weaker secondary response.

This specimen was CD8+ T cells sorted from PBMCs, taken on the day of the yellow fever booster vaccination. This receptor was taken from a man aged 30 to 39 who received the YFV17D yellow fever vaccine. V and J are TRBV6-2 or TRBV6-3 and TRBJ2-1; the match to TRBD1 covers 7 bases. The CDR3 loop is CASSYVGQTYNEQFF. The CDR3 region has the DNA TGTGCCAGCAGTTATGTGGGACAGACCTACAATGAGCAGTTCTTC.